This record covers a single TCR beta chain. Its antigen is not known. Over 18 months, lack of ophthalmopathy progression marked Graves' hyperthyroidism as stable. The data were obtained in a study of T cells in Graves' hyperthyroidism and ophthalmopathy. Findings and limits, study-wide: From stable hyperthyroidism, ophthalmopathy was set apart by a 13 V-J model.

CDR3 length equals 16 residues. After removal of 8 bases from V and 4 bases from J, the junction contained 12 bases not matched to a gene. Germline lookup yields CDR1 SGHTA and CDR2 FQGNSA. It was RNA transcripts that yielded the amplified TCR beta CDR3 regions. During a first-round RT-PCR of the TCR CDR3, the HTBI primer set was used. TCRdb analysed the multiplex PCR reads with MiXCR anew, one entry per CDR3 protein. The sample carries more than 650,000 distinct CDR3 sequences, approximately 14% recorded once. This chain connects TRBV7-2 to TRBJ2-2, with 8 bases fitting TRBD2. The sequence was obtained from a woman younger than 30 with Graves' hyperthyroidism. Sequencing was performed on blood. The CDR3 protein is CASALTGTSGTGELFF. In nucleotides, the CDR3 is TGTGCCAGCGCTCTCACCGGGACTAGTGGCACCGGGGAGCTGTTTTTT.